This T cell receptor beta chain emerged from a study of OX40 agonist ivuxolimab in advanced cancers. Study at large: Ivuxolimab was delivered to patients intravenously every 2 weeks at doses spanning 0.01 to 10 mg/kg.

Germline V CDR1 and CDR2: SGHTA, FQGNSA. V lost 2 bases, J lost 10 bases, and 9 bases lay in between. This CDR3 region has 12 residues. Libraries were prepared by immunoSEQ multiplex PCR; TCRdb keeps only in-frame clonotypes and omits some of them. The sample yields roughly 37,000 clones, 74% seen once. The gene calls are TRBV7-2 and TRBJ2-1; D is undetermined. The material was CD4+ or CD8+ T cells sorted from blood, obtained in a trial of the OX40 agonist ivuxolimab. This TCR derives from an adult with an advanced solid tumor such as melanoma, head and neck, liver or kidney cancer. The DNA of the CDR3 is TGTGCCAGCAGCTTAAGGAGCGACGAGCAGTTCTTC. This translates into CASSLRSDEQFF.